This T cell receptor beta chain is drawn from a study of pediatric ulcerative colitis. Overall study findings and caveats: Ulcerative colitis patients shared more blood-rectal clones than controls. In rectum, acute severe colitis had expanded clones and less diversity.

The rectum was sampled with one to two pinch biopsies at colonoscopy. Trimming cost V 2 bases and J 1 base, with 12 bases left between them. The CDR3 spans 16 residues. Germline assignment: CDR1 SGDLS and CDR2 YYNGEE. This clone was observed a single time. Its target is unknown. The assay was run at survey level. Assay: immunoSEQ multiplex PCR; the TCRdb copy retains only in-frame clones and omits some. Of some 11,000 clones in the sample, 75% to 85% were seen once. This sequence originates from a girl aged 10-17 years who was a control in a study of pediatric ulcerative colitis. The V and J genes are TRBV9 and TRBJ2-2; the D gene could be TRBD1 or TRBD2 (5 bases each). The sample consisted of gut tissue. CDR3 loop: CASSVKGSQNTGELFF. DNA of the CDR3: TGTGCCAGCAGCGTTAAGGGGAGCCAGAACACCGGGGAGCTGTTTTTT.